A selection of T cell receptor beta chains follows, all from one sample in a study of T-cell reconstitution after alpha-beta-depleted transplantation in children. MiXCR, applied by TCRdb to the PCR reads, yields one record per CDR3 protein. The sample has 900,000 or so distinct CDR3 sequences, 16% seen once. Sample: PBMCs, mostly from graft donor cells, taken 360 days after TCRalphabeta/CD19-depleted stem cell transplant. The receptors here all came from a male patient younger than 18 who had a stem cell transplant for acute lymphoblastic leukemia, so the T cells may come from the graft donor. Each CDR3 is given with its conserved first and last residue. Fields, in order: clone size, V gene, D gene, J gene, CDR3 protein, CDR3 DNA. The D gene is left open where the match is weak. Clone sizes are given selectively: once, few, many, or a class where the clone is expanded.

>few|TRBV12-3/TRBV12-4|TRBD2|TRBJ2-1
CASTSRGGRGPYNEQFF
TGTGCCAGCACCTCCCGCGGGGGGCGGGGGCCCTACAATGAGCAGTTCTTC
>few|TRBV5-6|.|TRBJ2-5
CASSLSLGQPDQETQYF
TGTGCCAGCAGCTTGTCGTTGGGGCAGCCGGACCAAGAGACCCAGTACTTC
>few|TRBV27|TRBD2|TRBJ2-7
CASSLGLAPASRSSYEQYF
TGTGCCAGCAGTCTCGGACTAGCGCCCGCATCGAGAAGCTCCTACGAGCAGTACTTC
>many|TRBV7-2|TRBD2|TRBJ2-1
CASSLESGLADNEQFF
TGTGCCAGCAGCTTAGAGTCGGGACTAGCTGACAATGAGCAGTTCTTC
>many|TRBV5-1|.|TRBJ2-5
CASSFARTLQETQYF
TGCGCCAGCAGCTTCGCCCGGACGTTACAAGAGACCCAGTACTTC
>.|TRBV20-1|TRBD2|TRBJ2-7
CSARDTGGLGGYEQYF
TGCAGTGCTAGAGACACGGGAGGACTAGGAGGCTACGAGCAGTACTTC
>.|TRBV11-2|.|TRBJ2-7
CASSPPNSRAYEQYF
TGTGCCAGCAGCCCACCAAACTCGCGGGCCTACGAGCAGTACTTC
>few|TRBV5-1|TRBD2|TRBJ2-7
CASKSREGYEQYF
TGCGCCAGCAAGTCGAGGGAGGGCTACGAGCAGTACTTC
>.|TRBV12-3/TRBV12-4|.|TRBJ1-5
CASSLDGSQPQHF
TGTGCCAGCAGTTTAGATGGGAGTCAGCCCCAGCATTTT
>few|TRBV7-9|TRBD1|TRBJ2-1
CASSFGQGAYNEQFF
TGTGCCAGCAGCTTCGGACAGGGGGCCTACAATGAGCAGTTCTTC
>many|TRBV20-1|.|TRBJ2-1
CSASTYRFSYNEQFF
TGCAGTGCTAGTACTTACCGTTTTTCCTACAATGAGCAGTTCTTC
>few|TRBV12-3/TRBV12-4|.|TRBJ2-2
CANTLQGNTGELFF
TGTGCCAACACCTTACAGGGAAACACCGGGGAGCTGTTTTTT
>few|TRBV2|TRBD2|TRBJ2-3
CATALAGLTDTQYF
TGTGCCACCGCACTAGCGGGGCTCACAGATACGCAGTATTTT
>.|TRBV12-3/TRBV12-4|.|TRBJ1-1
CASRPFTNTEAFF
TGTGCCAGCAGGCCTTTCACGAACACTGAAGCTTTCTTT
>.|TRBV4-2|.|TRBJ2-5
CASSQAWGGAPKYQETQYF
TGTGCCAGCAGCCAAGCCTGGGGGGGGGCCCCGAAGTACCAAGAGACCCAGTACTTC
>many|TRBV10-3|.|TRBJ2-1
CAIKSWEFWPSYNEQFF
TGTGCCATCAAGTCCTGGGAATTTTGGCCTTCCTACAATGAGCAGTTCTTC
>.|TRBV7-6|TRBD2|TRBJ2-3
CASSLARDLAGVRDTQYF
TGTGCCAGCAGCTTAGCAAGAGATTTAGCGGGAGTTCGCGATACGCAGTATTTT
>few|TRBV20-1|.|TRBJ1-1
CSAHYNTEAFF
TGCAGTGCTCACTATAACACTGAAGCTTTCTTT
>.|TRBV11-2|TRBD2|TRBJ2-7
CASSLIRVGRFPAYEQYF
TGTGCCAGCAGCTTAATAAGGGTCGGGAGGTTCCCCGCCTACGAGCAGTACTTC
>few|TRBV4-1|.|TRBJ2-4
CASSQGRGLGIQYF
TGCGCCAGCAGCCAAGGGAGGGGGTTGGGCATTCAGTACTTC
>.|TRBV7-9|.|TRBJ2-4
CASSLPGASLAKNIQYF
TGTGCCAGCAGTCTCCCTGGGGCTTCCCTAGCCAAAAACATTCAGTACTTC
>many|TRBV27|TRBD1|TRBJ1-1
CASSSDRATTEAFF
TGTGCCAGCAGTTCGGACAGGGCGACCACTGAAGCTTTCTTT
>.|TRBV7-9|.|TRBJ2-7
CASSLSSTHEQYF
TGTGCCAGCAGCTTAAGTTCAACCCACGAGCAGTACTTC
>many|TRBV20-1|.|TRBJ2-3
CSASVVRTDTQYF
TGCAGTGCTAGTGTGGTCCGCACAGATACGCAGTATTTT
>.|TRBV5-1|.|TRBJ2-7
CASSLAGPIYEQYF
TGCGCCAGCAGCTTGGCCGGGCCAATTTACGAGCAGTACTTC
>many|TRBV6-5|TRBD1|TRBJ1-4
CASSYGGTGVEKLFF
TGTGCCAGCAGTTACGGTGGGACAGGGGTTGAAAAACTGTTTTTT
>.|TRBV4-1|.|TRBJ1-1
CASSQDPAEAFF
TGCGCCAGCAGCCAAGATCCCGCTGAAGCTTTCTTT
>few|TRBV7-8|TRBD2|TRBJ2-3
CASSIPPAGEDTDTQYF
TGTGCCAGCAGCATTCCCCCGGCGGGAGAGGACACAGATACGCAGTATTTT
>few|TRBV3-1|.|TRBJ2-7
CASSQDPGVRGEQYF
TGTGCCAGCAGCCAAGATCCGGGGGTCCGGGGCGAGCAGTACTTC
>few|TRBV5-1|.|TRBJ2-2
CASSFSTGGTGELFF
TGCGCCAGCAGCTTTTCGACAGGAGGGACCGGGGAGCTGTTTTTT
>.|TRBV4-1|.|TRBJ2-7
CASSPAGGIYSHEQYF
TGCGCCAGCAGCCCGGCGGGTGGCATTTACAGTCACGAGCAGTACTTC
>few|TRBV4-2|TRBD1|TRBJ1-2
CASSLKDRDGGGYTF
TGTGCCAGCAGCCTGAAGGACAGGGATGGGGGCGGCTACACCTTC
>.|TRBV5-1|TRBD2|TRBJ2-3
CASSPPRSGRLTDTQYF
TGCGCCAGCAGCCCCCCTCGGAGCGGGAGGTTGACAGATACGCAGTATTTT
>many|TRBV12-3/TRBV12-4|.|TRBJ1-3
CASSPRQGNTIYF
TGTGCCAGCAGCCCCCGACAGGGAAACACCATATATTTT
>.|TRBV24-1|TRBD2|TRBJ2-5
CATSDREGLETQYF
TGTGCCACCAGTGACCGGGAGGGCTTGGAGACCCAGTACTTC
>.|TRBV9|.|TRBJ2-5
CASSVKGLGETQYF
TGTGCCAGCAGCGTTAAGGGGCTGGGGGAGACCCAGTACTTC
>.|TRBV5-1|.|TRBJ2-7
CASSLATGGRSYEQYF
TGCGCCAGCAGCTTGGCTACCGGGGGAAGATCCTACGAGCAGTACTTC
>.|TRBV5-7|TRBD2|TRBJ2-3
CASSGREGRGSQYF
TGTGCCAGCAGCGGGCGGGAGGGCCGTGGATCGCAGTATTTT
>.|TRBV4-1|TRBD2|TRBJ2-7
CASSRPGGPYEQYF
TGCGCCAGCAGCCGTCCGGGAGGGCCCTACGAGCAGTACTTC
>.|TRBV20-1|.|TRBJ2-3
CSASPPRDTQYF
TGCAGTGCTAGCCCACCCAGGGATACGCAGTATTTT
>.|TRBV7-9|TRBD1|TRBJ2-7
CASSQYERTGLSYEQYF
TGTGCCAGCAGCCAATACGAGAGGACAGGTTTATCCTACGAGCAGTACTTC
>.|TRBV7-7|TRBD2|TRBJ2-1
CASSFFSGSGNEQFF
TGTGCCAGCAGCTTTTTTAGCGGGAGCGGCAATGAGCAGTTCTTC
>few|TRBV7-9|TRBD2|TRBJ2-7
CASSFFGTSGREYF
TGTGCCAGCAGCTTTTTTGGGACTAGCGGGAGAGAGTACTTC
>few|TRBV7-9|.|TRBJ1-1
CASSLNSLGYTEAFF
TGTGCCAGCAGCTTAAACAGCCTGGGATACACTGAAGCTTTCTTT
>few|TRBV11-2|.|TRBJ2-1
CASSLRLVNEQFF
TGTGCCAGCAGCTTGAGACTAGTAAATGAGCAGTTCTTC
>.|TRBV7-6|.|TRBJ2-7
CASSLAGLPSEQYF
TGTGCCAGCAGCTTAGCAGGACTCCCTTCCGAGCAGTACTTC
>many|TRBV12-3/TRBV12-4|TRBD2|TRBJ2-5
CASRGERKGLARETQYF
TGTGCCAGCAGAGGGGAGAGAAAGGGACTAGCGAGGGAGACCCAGTACTTC
>.|TRBV5-1|.|TRBJ2-1
CASSDGPGANIYNEQFF
TGCGCCAGCAGCGACGGGCCAGGGGCGAATATTTACAATGAGCAGTTCTTC
>many|TRBV7-9|.|TRBJ1-6
CASSLSTGFNSPLHF
TGTGCCAGCAGCTTAAGTACCGGCTTTAATTCACCCCTCCACTTT
>few|TRBV28|.|TRBJ1-2
CASRHSPGYTF
TGTGCCAGCAGACACTCCCCTGGCTACACCTTC
>many|TRBV12-3/TRBV12-4|TRBD2|TRBJ2-1
CASSPTSGRVGEQFF
TGTGCCAGCAGTCCGACTAGCGGGAGGGTTGGTGAGCAGTTCTTC
>few|TRBV3-1|TRBD1|TRBJ2-1
CASSPGTGRNEQFF
TGTGCCAGCAGCCCCGGGACAGGGCGCAATGAGCAGTTCTTC
>.|TRBV6-5|.|TRBJ2-7
CASSYSKGPYEQYF
TGTGCCAGCAGTTACTCGAAAGGGCCCTACGAGCAGTACTTC
>.|TRBV12-3/TRBV12-4|TRBD2|TRBJ2-3
CASSSVLAGGTDTQYF
TGTGCCAGCAGTTCCGTACTAGCGGGAGGGACAGATACGCAGTATTTT
>few|TRBV30|TRBD1|TRBJ1-2
CAWSGQGGGYTF
TGTGCCTGGAGTGGACAGGGGGGTGGCTACACCTTC
>.|TRBV4-1|.|TRBJ2-5
CASSPTRFGETQYF
TGCGCCAGCAGCCCGACGCGGTTTGGAGAGACCCAGTACTTC
>few|TRBV20-1|TRBD1|TRBJ2-2
CSARVIGTGLAGELFF
TGCAGTGCTAGAGTTATCGGGACAGGGTTGGCCGGGGAGCTGTTTTTT
>.|TRBV5-1|.|TRBJ2-2
CASSSEGRSDTGELFF
TGCGCCAGCAGCTCCGAGGGGAGGTCGGACACCGGGGAGCTGTTTTTT
>few|TRBV7-9|.|TRBJ2-4
CASSPRTEGAKNIQYF
TGTGCCAGCAGCCCTAGGACTGAGGGGGCCAAAAACATTCAGTACTTC